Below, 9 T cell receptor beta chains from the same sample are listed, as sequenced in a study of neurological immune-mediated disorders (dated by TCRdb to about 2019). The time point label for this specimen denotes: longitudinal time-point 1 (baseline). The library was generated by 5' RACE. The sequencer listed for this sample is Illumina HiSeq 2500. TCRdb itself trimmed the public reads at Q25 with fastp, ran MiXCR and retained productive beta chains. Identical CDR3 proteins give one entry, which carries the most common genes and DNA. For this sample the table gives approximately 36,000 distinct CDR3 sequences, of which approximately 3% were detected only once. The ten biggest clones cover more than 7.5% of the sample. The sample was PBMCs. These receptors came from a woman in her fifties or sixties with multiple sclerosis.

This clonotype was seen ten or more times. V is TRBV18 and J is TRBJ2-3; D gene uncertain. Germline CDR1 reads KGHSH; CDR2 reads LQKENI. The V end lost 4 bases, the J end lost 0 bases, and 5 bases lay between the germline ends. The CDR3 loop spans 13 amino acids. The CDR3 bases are TGTGCCAGCTCACTTAGGAGCACAGATACGCAGTATTTT. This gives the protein CASSLRSTDTQYF.

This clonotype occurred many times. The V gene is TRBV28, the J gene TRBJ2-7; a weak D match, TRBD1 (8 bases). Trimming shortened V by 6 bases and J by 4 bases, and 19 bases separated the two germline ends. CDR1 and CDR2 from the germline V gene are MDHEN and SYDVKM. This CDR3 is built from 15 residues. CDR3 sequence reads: CASRAGGQGGYEQYF. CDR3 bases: TGTGCCAGCAGGGCAGGAGGACAGGGAGGGTACGAGCAGTACTTC. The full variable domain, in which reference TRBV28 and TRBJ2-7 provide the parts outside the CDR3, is DVKVTQSSRYLVKRTGEKVFLECVQDMDHENMFWYRQDPGLGLRLIYFSYDVKMKEKGDIPEGYSVSREKKERFSLILESASTNQTSMYLCASRAGGQGGYEQYFGPGTRLTVT.

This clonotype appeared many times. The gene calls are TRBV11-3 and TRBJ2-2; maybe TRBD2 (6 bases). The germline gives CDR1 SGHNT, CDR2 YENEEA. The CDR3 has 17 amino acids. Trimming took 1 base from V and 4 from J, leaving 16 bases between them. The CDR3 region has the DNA TGTGCCAGCAGCTTAGTTGTCGGGAGCGTGGGCACCGGGGAGCTGTTTTTT. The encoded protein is CASSLVVGSVGTGELFF.

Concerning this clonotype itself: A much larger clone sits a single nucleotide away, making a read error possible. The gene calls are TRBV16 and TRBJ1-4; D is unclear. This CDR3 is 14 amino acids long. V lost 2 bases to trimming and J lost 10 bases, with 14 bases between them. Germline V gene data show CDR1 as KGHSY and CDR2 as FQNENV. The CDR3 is CASSQSVRDGKLFF. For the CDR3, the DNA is TGTGCCAGCAGCCAAAGTGTGCGAGATGGAAAACTGTTTTTT.

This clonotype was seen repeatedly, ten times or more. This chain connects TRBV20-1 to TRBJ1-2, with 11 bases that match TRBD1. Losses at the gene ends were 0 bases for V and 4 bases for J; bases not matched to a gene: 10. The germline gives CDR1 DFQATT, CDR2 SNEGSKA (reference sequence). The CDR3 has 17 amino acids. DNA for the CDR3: TGCAGTGCTAGAGATCGTGGGACAGGGGGTGATGGCTATGGCTACACCTTC. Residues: CSARDRGTGGDGYGYTF.

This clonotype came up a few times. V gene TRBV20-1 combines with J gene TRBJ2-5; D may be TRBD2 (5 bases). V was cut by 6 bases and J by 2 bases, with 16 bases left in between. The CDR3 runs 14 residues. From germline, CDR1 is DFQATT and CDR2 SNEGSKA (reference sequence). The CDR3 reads CSANSLDWQETQYF. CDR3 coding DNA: TGCAGTGCCAATTCACTAGATTGGCAAGAGACCCAGTACTTC.

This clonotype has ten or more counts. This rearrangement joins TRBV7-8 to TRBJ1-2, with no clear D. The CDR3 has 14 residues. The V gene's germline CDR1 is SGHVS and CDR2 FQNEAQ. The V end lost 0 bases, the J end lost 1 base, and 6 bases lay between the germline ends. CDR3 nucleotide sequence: TGTGCCAGCAGCTTAGCGTACAGTAACTATGGCTACACCTTC. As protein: CASSLAYSNYGYTF. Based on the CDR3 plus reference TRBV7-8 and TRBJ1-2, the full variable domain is GAGVSQSPRYKVAKRGQDVALRCDPISGHVSLFWYQQALGQGPEFLTYFQNEAQLDKSGLPSDRFFAERPEGSVSTLKIQRTQQEDSAVYLCASSLAYSNYGYTFGSGTRLTVV.

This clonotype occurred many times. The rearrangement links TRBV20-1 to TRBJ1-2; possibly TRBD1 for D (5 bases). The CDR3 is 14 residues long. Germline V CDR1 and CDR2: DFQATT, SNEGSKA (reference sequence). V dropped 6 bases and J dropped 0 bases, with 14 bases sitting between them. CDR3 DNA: TGCAGTGCCCGCAGGGACGCCTCTAACTATGGCTACACCTTC. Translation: CSARRDASNYGYTF.

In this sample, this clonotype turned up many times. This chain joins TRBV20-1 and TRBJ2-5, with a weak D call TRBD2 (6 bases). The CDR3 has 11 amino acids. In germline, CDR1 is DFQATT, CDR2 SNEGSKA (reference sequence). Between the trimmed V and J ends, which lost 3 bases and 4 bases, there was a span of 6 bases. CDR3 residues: CSARGGETQYF. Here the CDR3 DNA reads TGCAGTGCTAGGGGGGGAGAGACCCAGTACTTC.